Below, 27 T cell receptor beta chains from the same sample are listed, as sequenced in a study of blood T cell repertoires in COVID-19. Using immunoSEQ multiplex PCR, the repertoire was profiled, and TCRdb retains in-frame clones only, with some absent. The table has about 140,000 clones, about 86% seen once. Sample: peripheral blood. These receptors all stem from a human donor in a cohort sampled during active COVID-19.

The chain uses TRBV2 and TRBJ1-2; tentative D call: TRBD1 (5 bases). With 7 bases removed from V and 6 bases from J, the gap between germline ends came to 15 bases. Germline lookup yields CDR1 SNHLY and CDR2 FYNNEI. This CDR3 region has 13 residues. The CDR3 nucleotides read TGTGCCAGCAAGGGGCTCCACGTCCATGGCTACACCTTC. Translated, it gives CASKGLHVHGYTF.

This chain uses TRBV6-2 or TRBV6-3 with TRBJ1-5; D not certain. V was trimmed by 5 bases and J by 5 bases, leaving 10 bases between them. The CDR3 has 13 amino acids. Looked up from germline, CDR1 is MNHEY and CDR2 is SVGEGT. The CDR3 sequence: CASSPGLYQPQHF. The CDR3 DNA is TGTGCCAGCAGTCCGGGTTTGTATCAGCCCCAGCATTTT.

The chain uses TRBV7-7 and TRBJ2-1; D possibly corresponds to TRBD2 (5 bases). Germline CDR1 and CDR2: SSHAT and FNYEAQ (reference sequence). Trimming removed 5 bases from V and 4 bases from J, with 18 bases in between. The CDR3 runs to 16 residues. This chain's CDR3 is CASSPEAGSPYNEQFF. DNA for the CDR3: TGTGCCAGCAGCCCTGAGGCTGGGAGCCCATACAATGAGCAGTTCTTC.

This clone was seen a few times. The rearrangement uses TRBV2 and TRBJ2-7, with 7 bases fitting TRBD1. Trimming at V came to 4 bases and at J to 2 bases, leaving 8 bases not matched to a gene. The CDR3 contains 15 residues. Germline CDR1 and CDR2: SNHLY and FYNNEI. CDR3 region: CASSGGWDRTYEQYF. CDR3 bases: TGTGCCAGCAGTGGGGGGTGGGACAGAACCTACGAGCAGTACTTC. The entire variable domain, with the rest obtained from reference TRBV2 and TRBJ2-7, is as follows: EPEVTQTPSHQVTQMGQEVILRCVPISNHLYFYWYRQILGQKVEFLVSFYNNEISEKSEIFDDQFSVERPDGSNFTLKIRSTKLEDSAMYFCASSGGWDRTYEQYFGPGTRLTVT.

This chain uses TRBV6-5 with TRBJ2-5; D is undetermined. The CDR3 has 11 residues. V shed 6 bases and J shed 3 bases, with 5 bases lying between them. CDR1 MNHEY and CDR2 SVGAGI come from the germline V gene. The CDR3 sequence: CASRRKETQYF. The DNA of the CDR3 is TGTGCCAGCAGGAGAAAAGAGACCCAGTACTTC.

V usage is TRBV28 and J usage is TRBJ2-7; 7 bases are shared with TRBD1. The J segment lost 0 bases and the V segment lost 6 bases, leaving 11 bases of the junction unmatched. This CDR3 region has 16 residues. CDR1 and CDR2 (germline): MDHEN, SYDVKM. For the CDR3, the DNA is TGTGCCAGCAGACGTACAGGGGTTTTTAGCTCCTACGAGCAGTACTTC. Residues: CASRRTGVFSSYEQYF. The full variable domain, rest sourced from reference TRBV28 and TRBJ2-7, is DVKVTQSSRYLVKRTGEKVFLECVQDMDHENMFWYRQDPGLGLRLIYFSYDVKMKEKGDIPEGYSVSREKKERFSLILESASTNQTSMYLCASRRTGVFSSYEQYFGPGTRLTVT.

The rearrangement links TRBV24-1 to TRBJ2-5; D not certain. Trimming shortened V by 4 bases and J by 3 bases, and 14 bases separated the two germline ends. Germline V gene data show CDR1 as KGHDR and CDR2 as SFDVKD. CDR3 length equals 15 residues. The CDR3 spells CATSDPTLREETQYF. In DNA form, the CDR3 reads TGTGCCACCAGTGACCCCACGCTCCGGGAAGAGACCCAGTACTTC.

The chain links TRBV7-9 to TRBJ2-5, with no clear D. The germline CDR1 and CDR2 sequences are SEHNR and FQNEAQ (reference sequence). V was clipped by 0 bases and J by 5 bases, with 10 bases between them. The length of the CDR3 is 14 residues. The CDR3 spells CASSLAKMRETQYF. CDR3 bases: TGTGCCAGCAGCTTAGCTAAGATGCGGGAGACCCAGTACTTC. Using reference TRBV7-9 and TRBJ2-5 for the parts outside the CDR3, the full variable domain is DTGVSQNPRHKITKRGQNVTFRCDPISEHNRLYWYRQTLGQGPEFLTYFQNEAQLEKSRLLSDRFSAERPKGSFSTLEIQRTEQGDSAMYLCASSLAKMRETQYFGPGTRLLVL.

The chain joins TRBV6-2 or TRBV6-3 to TRBJ1-3, with 7 bases aligning to TRBD1. The CDR3 consists of 15 residues. V was pared by 6 bases and J by 3 bases, with 8 bases of the junction left unmatched. Per germline, CDR1 MNHEY and CDR2 SVGEGT. The CDR3 region is CASSPPTGFGNTIYF. CDR3 coding DNA: TGTGCCAGCAGCCCCCCGACAGGGTTTGGAAACACCATATATTTT.

The chain carries TRBV7-8 and TRBJ1-1; D not resolved. The germline gives CDR1 SGHVS, CDR2 FQNEAQ. Trimming stripped 1 base from V and 4 bases from J, with 7 bases between. This CDR3 has 13 amino acids. DNA for the CDR3: TGTGCCAGCAGCTTAGTGCTCGGCACTGAAGCTTTCTTT. This encodes CASSLVLGTEAFF.

The chain recombines TRBV9 with TRBJ2-2; 8 bases are a match to TRBD2. The CDR3 extends over 15 amino acids. Germline assignment: CDR1 SGDLS and CDR2 YYNGEE. V trimming: 6 bases; J trimming: 6 bases; junction bases outside the gene matches: 10. CDR3 DNA: TGTGCCAGCACTCGCGGGGGGAGCGTTGCCGGGGAGCTGTTTTTT. It specifies CASTRGGSVAGELFF. Filled out from reference TRBV9 and TRBJ2-2, the complete variable domain reads DSGVTQTPKHLITATGQRVTLRCSPRSGDLSVYWYQQSLDQGLQFLIQYYNGEERAKGNILERFSAQQFPDLHSELNLSSLELGDSALYFCASTRGGSVAGELFFGEGSRLTVL.

This clone turned up a few times. The gene calls are TRBV29-1 and TRBJ2-1, with TRBD2 matching over 14 bases. This CDR3 has 14 residues. The V segment lost 6 bases and the J segment 6 bases; nucleotides outside the gene matches: 4. Germline loops: CDR1 SQVTM, CDR2 ANQGSEA. Here the CDR3 reads CSVQTSGRANEQFF. DNA for the CDR3: TGCAGCGTCCAGACTAGCGGGAGGGCCAATGAGCAGTTCTTC.

This clone was seen a handful of times. The chain links TRBV6-4 to TRBJ1-1; D remains unclear. The CDR3 extends over 15 amino acids. CDR1 and CDR2 (germline): MRHNA, SNTAGT. With 2 bases removed from V and 2 bases from J, the gap between germline ends came to 12 bases. The CDR3 loop reads CASSDPRAGNTEAFF. The DNA for the CDR3 is TGTGCCAGCAGTGACCCGCGAGCGGGAAACACTGAAGCTTTCTTT.

This clone appeared once. The chain couples TRBV7-2 to TRBJ2-7, with a possible D match to TRBD2 (6 bases). CDR1 and CDR2 (germline): SGHTA, FQGNSA. V was cut by 0 bases and J by 0 bases, with 9 bases left in between. This CDR3 region has 15 residues. The CDR3 DNA follows: TGTGCCAGCAGCTTAGCGGGAGGCCCCTCCTACGAGCAGTACTTC. Translation: CASSLAGGPSYEQYF.

This chain links TRBV6-5 with TRBJ2-7; 10 positions agree with TRBD1. V shed 10 bases and J 7 bases; nucleotides not matched to a gene: 10. This CDR3 is 13 amino acids long. Germline V lookup: CDR1 MNHEY, CDR2 SVGAGI. The CDR3 sequence is CATTGGQGLEQYF. In nucleotides, the CDR3 is TGTGCCACCACTGGGGGACAGGGGTTAGAGCAGTACTTC.

The V call is TRBV4-2, the J call TRBJ2-1, with 14 bases lining up with TRBD2. CDR1 and CDR2 from the germline V gene are LGHNA and YNFKEQ. V trimming: 2 bases; J trimming: 9 bases; junction bases outside the gene matches: 3. This CDR3 has 15 residues. CDR3 in amino acids: CASSQRTSGRSEQFF. The CDR3 coding sequence is TGTGCCAGCAGCCAAAGGACTAGCGGGAGGAGTGAGCAGTTCTTC.

The rearrangement uses TRBV5-1 and TRBJ1-5; D gene uncertain. V was trimmed by 5 bases and J by 4 bases, leaving 13 bases between them. The germline CDR1 and CDR2 sequences are SGHRS and YFSETQ. The CDR3 consists of 14 residues. Here the CDR3 DNA reads TGCGCCAGCAGACCCGACCGGGGAAATCAGCCCCAGCATTTT. Encoded protein: CASRPDRGNQPQHF. The full variable domain, in which reference TRBV5-1 and TRBJ1-5 provide the parts outside the CDR3, is KAGVTQTPRYLIKTRGQQVTLSCSPISGHRSVSWYQQTPGQGLQFLFEYFSETQRNKGNFPGRFSGRQFSNSRSEMNVSTLELGDSALYLCASRPDRGNQPQHFGDGTRLSIL.

J is TRBJ1-1 and V is TRBV6-7, with TRBD1 matching 11 bases. TRBV6-7 is designated an ORF whose function remains uncertain. This CDR3 is 18 amino acids long. Germline trimming cut 2 bases from V and 0 bases from J; bases unmatched to any gene: 8. The CDR3 reads CASSYLDRGQGMNTEAFF. CDR3 nucleotides: TGTGCCAGCAGTTACCTGGACAGGGGGCAGGGGATGAACACTGAAGCTTTCTTT.

V gene TRBV28 combines with J gene TRBJ2-7, with 10 bases identical to TRBD2. V gave up 4 bases and J gave up 7 bases; unmatched junction bases: 10. The CDR3 is 15 residues long. Germline lookup yields CDR1 MDHEN and CDR2 SYDVKM. CDR3 nucleotide sequence: TGTGCCAGCAGTTCTCTTCTAGCGGGAGTGGCAGAGCAGTACTTC. Amino acids: CASSSLLAGVAEQYF.

The chain carries TRBV24-1 and TRBJ1-5, with 9 bases aligning to TRBD1. J gave up 6 bases and V 9 bases, and 8 bases lay outside the gene matches. The CDR3 length is 14 residues. The germline CDR1 and CDR2 sequences are KGHDR and SFDVKD. The chain's CDR3 is CATSTGGPGQPQHF. The CDR3 region has the DNA TGTGCCACCTCAACAGGGGGCCCTGGTCAGCCCCAGCATTTT.

The rearrangement joins TRBV27 to TRBJ2-2; 9 positions agree with TRBD2. This CDR3 contains 16 residues. Germline V gene sequence: CDR1 MNHEY, CDR2 SMNVEV (reference sequence). Unmatched junction bases numbered 9, after V lost 2 bases and J lost 8 bases. The CDR3 region is CASSLPSGTFSGELFF. The CDR3 DNA reads as TGTGCCAGCAGTTTACCTAGCGGGACGTTTAGTGGGGAGCTGTTTTTT.

The gene calls are TRBV14 and TRBJ2-5; D call uncertain. The ends were cut back, 1 base at V and 2 bases at J, with 11 bases in the middle. Germline V gene lookup returns CDR1 SGHDN and CDR2 FVKESK. The CDR3 is made up of 15 amino acids. In DNA form, the CDR3 reads TGTGCCAGCAGCCAAGCCTGGCGGCGGCAAGAGACCCAGTACTTC. As protein: CASSQAWRRQETQYF. The full variable domain, completed using reference TRBV14 and TRBJ2-5, is EAGVTQFPSHSVIEKGQTVTLRCDPISGHDNLYWYRRVMGKEIKFLLHFVKESKQDESGMPNNRFLAERTGGTYSTLKVQPAELEDSGVYFCASSQAWRRQETQYFGPGTRLLVL.

The chain links TRBV14 to TRBJ1-2, with D possibly matching TRBD1 (6 bases). CDR3 length: 16 residues. Per the germline V gene, CDR1 is SGHDN and CDR2 is FVKESK. Deletions cut 4 bases from V and 6 bases from J, with 21 bases between. The CDR3 region is CASSLALLDRPHGYTF. Written as DNA, the CDR3 is TGTGCCAGCAGCCTAGCCTTATTGGACAGACCCCATGGCTACACCTTC.

This sequence joins TRBV28 and TRBJ1-3; 7 nucleotides line up with TRBD1. V shed 4 bases and J 8 bases; nucleotides not matched to a gene: 5. The CDR3 totals 13 residues. Looked up from germline, CDR1 is MDHEN and CDR2 is SYDVKM. The CDR3 sequence: CASSSTGLDTIYF. The DNA of the CDR3 is TGTGCCAGCAGTTCGACAGGGTTGGACACCATATATTTT.

This sequence joins TRBV4-1 and TRBJ2-7; 9 bases line up with TRBD1. The V gene end was trimmed by 4 bases and the J gene end by 2 bases; junction bases not matched to a gene: 3. CDR1 and CDR2 from the germline V gene are MGHRA and YSYEKL. The CDR3 covers 14 residues. The CDR3 here is CASSRDRDTYEQYF. DNA of the CDR3: TGCGCCAGCAGCCGGGACAGGGATACCTACGAGCAGTACTTC.

In this sample, this clone turned up once. V and J are TRBV7-2 and TRBJ2-7; 8 bases fit TRBD1. Germline V lookup: CDR1 SGHTA, CDR2 FQGNSA. The CDR3 is 14 residues long. V gave up 3 bases and J gave up 6 bases; unmatched junction bases: 7. For the CDR3, the DNA is TGTGCCAGCAGCTTGGACAGGGTATGGCCCGAGCAGTACTTC. As protein: CASSLDRVWPEQYF.

This clone has only a few counts. The chain has TRBV5-8 and TRBJ1-4; 10 bases match TRBD1. V lost 4 bases and J lost 7; bases outside the gene matches: 4. The CDR3 consists of 14 residues. Germline assignment: CDR1 SGHTS and CDR2 YDEGEE. Here the CDR3 DNA reads TGTGCCAGCAGCCACGGGACAGGGGTTGAAAAACTGTTTTTT. Translated: CASSHGTGVEKLFF.